The 10 T cell receptor beta chains presented below share a single source sample, sequenced in a study of blood T cell repertoires in COVID-19. Here immunoSEQ multiplex PCR was the method, and the copy in TCRdb shows in-frame clones only, minus some. Found here are some 320,000 clones, around 85% of them singletons; the top ten hold around 6.9%. The sample comprised peripheral blood. Receptors originate from a human donor in a cohort sampled during active COVID-19.

The chain carries TRBV5-4 and TRBJ1-3; D is uncertain. Trimming took off 3 bases at V and 8 bases at J, with 12 bases between the two ends. The CDR3 runs 13 residues. Germline values: CDR1 SGHNT, CDR2 YYREEE (reference sequence). The CDR3 reads CASSSPAGDTIYF. In nucleotides, the CDR3 is TGTGCCAGCAGCTCACCGGCCGGGGACACCATATATTTT. Combining the CDR3 with reference TRBV5-4 and TRBJ1-3 gives the whole variable domain ETGVTQSPTHLIKTRGQQVTLRCSSQSGHNTVSWYQQALGQGPQFIFQYYREEENGRGNFPPRFSGLQFPNYSSELNVNALELDDSALYLCASSSPAGDTIYFGEGSWLTVV.

Only one count was recorded for this clone. For the CDR3, the DNA is TGCGCCAGCAGCTTATCCGGGACTTCCTCCTACGAGCAGTACTTC. It yields the protein CASSLSGTSSYEQYF. The chain recombines TRBV5-1 with TRBJ2-7; tentatively, D is TRBD2 (6 bases). From germline, CDR1 is SGHRS and CDR2 YFSETQ. CDR3 length equals 15 residues. Deletions cut 2 bases from V and 0 bases from J, with 12 bases between.

This clone was counted a single time. The same CDR3 is also encoded by other DNA sequences in this sample. This rearrangement joins TRBV10-2 to TRBJ1-5, with unresolved D. Trimming shortened V by 5 bases and J by 3 bases, and 8 bases separated the two germline ends. The CDR3 consists of 13 residues. Germline lookup yields CDR1 WSHSY and CDR2 SAAADI. The CDR3 loop is CASSLGLNQPQHF. In DNA, the CDR3 is TGCGCCAGCAGTTTGGGCCTCAATCAGCCCCAGCATTTT.

The chain has TRBV29-1 and TRBJ2-5; maybe TRBD2 (5 bases). The CDR3 covers 14 residues. The germline V gene has CDR1 SQVTM and CDR2 ANQGSEA. The germline V and J ends were trimmed by 3 bases and 4 bases, with 15 bases remaining between them. For the CDR3, the DNA is TGCAGCGTTGAGTGGGGATATCGGGGAGAGACCCAGTACTTC. It encodes CSVEWGYRGETQYF.

V is TRBV7-9 and J is TRBJ2-6; 7 bases align to TRBD1. With 4 bases clipped from V and 2 bases from J, the junction kept 5 bases outside the gene matches. The V gene's germline CDR1 is SEHNR and CDR2 FQNEAQ (reference sequence). CDR3 size: 16 residues. The CDR3 loop reads CASSSADRAGANVLTF. CDR3 in DNA: TGTGCCAGCAGCTCCGCCGACAGGGCTGGGGCCAACGTCCTGACTTTC. Supplemented by reference TRBV7-9 and TRBJ2-6, the full variable domain reads DTGVSQNPRHKITKRGQNVTFRCDPISEHNRLYWYRQTLGQGPEFLTYFQNEAQLEKSRLLSDRFSAERPKGSFSTLEIQRTEQGDSAMYLCASSSADRAGANVLTFGAGSRLTVL.

This clone was counted between two and nine times. This chain connects TRBV19 to TRBJ1-2; the D is unclear. In germline, CDR1 is LNHDA, CDR2 SQIVND (reference sequence). This CDR3 spans 13 amino acids. The germline V and J ends were trimmed by 5 bases and 8 bases, with 15 bases remaining between them. CDR3: CASSPLLSGGYTF. The CDR3 DNA follows: TGTGCCAGTAGTCCCCTTCTCAGCGGGGGCTACACCTTC.

This chain links TRBV5-1 with TRBJ2-7, with 10 bases matching TRBD1. J was trimmed by 2 bases and V by 4 bases; bases with no gene match: 6. The CDR3 sequence is 15 residues long. Germline V gives CDR1 SGHRS, CDR2 YFSETQ. The CDR3 DNA reads as TGCGCCAGCAGCCCGGGACAGGGGATCCCCTACGAGCAGTACTTC. Encoded protein: CASSPGQGIPYEQYF.

The V gene is TRBV13, the J gene TRBJ2-7, with TRBD2 as a possible D gene (6 bases). V was clipped by 5 bases and J by 1 base, with 12 bases between them. The length of the CDR3 is 14 residues. From germline, CDR1 is PRHDT and CDR2 FYEKMQ (reference sequence). In DNA form, the CDR3 reads TGTGCCAGCAGCCTACGGGGGAGATCCTACGAGCAGTACTTC. This codes for CASSLRGRSYEQYF.

The chain is built from TRBV27 and TRBJ2-4, with D maybe TRBD2 (6 bases). The V gene's germline CDR1 is MNHEY and CDR2 SMNVEV (reference sequence). The V end lost 5 bases, the J end lost 5 bases, and 13 bases lay between the germline ends. This CDR3 has 14 residues. CDR3: CASSTGTAENIQYF. The CDR3 DNA reads as TGTGCCAGCAGTACCGGGACTGCCGAAAACATTCAGTACTTC.

Worth noting for this clone: The junction departs from germline at one end; a sequencing error may be responsible. The chain uses TRBV19 and TRBJ1-6; D is undetermined. The germline gives CDR1 LNHDA, CDR2 SQIVND (reference sequence). The CDR3 is made up of 12 amino acids. The chain's CDR3 is CASSRTNTPLHF. CDR3 DNA sequence: TGTGCCAGTAGTAGGACTAATACACCCCTCCACTTT. The full variable domain, completed using reference TRBV19 and TRBJ1-6, is DGGITQSPKYLFRKEGQNVTLSCEQNLNHDAMYWYRQDPGQGLRLIYYSQIVNDFQKGDIAEGYSVSREKKESFPLTVTSAQKNPTAFYLCASSRTNTPLHFGNGTRLTVT.